This T cell receptor beta chain was sequenced during a study of cytomegalovirus exposure and HLA in healthy donors. Study results and limitations: In vitro confirmation showed a few CMV-associated chains to be CMV antigen specific.

The PCR contained 60 Vbeta and 13 Jbeta primers. The data were produced by immunoSEQ multiplex PCR, yet TCRdb's version contains in-frame clones alone and is incomplete. The sample lists some 70,000 clones, more than 75% occurring once. The CDR3 sequence is 15 residues long. Germline CDR1 and CDR2: SNHLY and FYNNEI. Trimming shortened V by 7 bases and J by 5 bases, and 18 bases separated the two germline ends. As to this clone: Its target is unknown.

The clonotype was recovered from a man aged 18 to 35 in good health and CMV-seronegative. Sequencing used PBMCs. The chain is built from TRBV2 and TRBJ2-1; TRBD2 is a possible D gene (6 bases). CDR3 coding DNA: TGTGCCAGCACCGAAACGGGGGTCTTTGACAATGAGCAGTTCTTC. Translating it yields CASTETGVFDNEQFF.